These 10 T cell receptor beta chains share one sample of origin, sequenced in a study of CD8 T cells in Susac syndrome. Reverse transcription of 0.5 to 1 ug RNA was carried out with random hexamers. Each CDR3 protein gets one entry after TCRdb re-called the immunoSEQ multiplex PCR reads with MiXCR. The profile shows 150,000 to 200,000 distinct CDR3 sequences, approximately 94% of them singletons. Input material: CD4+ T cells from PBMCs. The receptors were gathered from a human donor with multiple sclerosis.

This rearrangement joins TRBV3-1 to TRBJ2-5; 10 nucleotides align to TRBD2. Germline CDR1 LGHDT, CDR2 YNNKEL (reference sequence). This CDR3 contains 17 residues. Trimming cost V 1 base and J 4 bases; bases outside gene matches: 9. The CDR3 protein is CASSQGSGGAYRETQYF. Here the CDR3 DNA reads TGTGCCAGCAGCCAAGGAAGCGGGGGGGCCTATCGAGAGACCCAGTACTTC.

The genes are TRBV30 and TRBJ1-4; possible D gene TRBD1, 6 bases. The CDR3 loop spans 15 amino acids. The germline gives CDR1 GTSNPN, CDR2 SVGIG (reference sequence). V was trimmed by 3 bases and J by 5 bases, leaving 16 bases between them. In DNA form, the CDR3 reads TGTGCCTGGAGAGCCTGGGGGGGCGGGAATGAAAAACTGTTTTTT. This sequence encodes CAWRAWGGGNEKLFF.

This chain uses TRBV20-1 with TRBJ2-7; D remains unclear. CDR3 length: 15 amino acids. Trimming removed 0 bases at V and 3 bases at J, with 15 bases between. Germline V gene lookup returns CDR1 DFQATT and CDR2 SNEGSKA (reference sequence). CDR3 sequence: CSARDRFPAIYEQYF. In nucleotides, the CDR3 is TGCAGTGCTAGAGATCGGTTTCCAGCGATCTACGAGCAGTACTTC.

CDR3 bases: TGTGCCAGCAGCTCGGAGGGACAGCCCCAAGAGACCCAGTACTTC. Protein sequence: CASSSEGQPQETQYF. The chain recombines TRBV7-2 with TRBJ2-5; weak D call: TRBD1 (7 bases). The CDR3 spans 15 residues. The V and J ends lost 4 bases and 1 base respectively, with 13 bases between them. The germline V gene encodes CDR1 SGHTA and CDR2 FQGNSA.

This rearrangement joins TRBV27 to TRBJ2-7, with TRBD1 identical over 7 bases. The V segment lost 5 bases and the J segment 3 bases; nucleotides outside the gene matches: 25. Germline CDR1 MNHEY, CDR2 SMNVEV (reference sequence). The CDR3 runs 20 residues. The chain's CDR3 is CASSLTTLSPETGSRYEQYF. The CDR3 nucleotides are TGTGCCAGCAGTCTAACCACTTTGTCACCCGAGACAGGGTCCCGCTACGAGCAGTACTTC.

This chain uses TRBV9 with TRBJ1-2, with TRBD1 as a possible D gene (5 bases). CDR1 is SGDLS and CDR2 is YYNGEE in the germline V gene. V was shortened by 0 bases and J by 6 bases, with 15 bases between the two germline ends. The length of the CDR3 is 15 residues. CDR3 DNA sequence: TGTGCCAGCAGCGTAGAAAGTTGGGGGATGGATGGCTACACCTTC. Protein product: CASSVESWGMDGYTF.

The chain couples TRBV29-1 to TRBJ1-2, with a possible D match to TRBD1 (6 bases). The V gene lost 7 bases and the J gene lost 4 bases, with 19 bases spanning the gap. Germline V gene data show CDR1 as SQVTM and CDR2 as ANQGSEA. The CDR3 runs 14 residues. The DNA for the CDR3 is TGCAGCGCCCCCGTACAGGGAATTCGCTATGGCTACACCTTC. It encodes CSAPVQGIRYGYTF.

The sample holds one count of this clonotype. CDR3 amino acids: CASSYSMVVNRGTEAFF. For the CDR3, the DNA is TGTGCCAGCAGTTACTCGATGGTGGTGAACAGGGGTACTGAAGCTTTCTTT. The rearrangement joins TRBV6-5 to TRBJ1-1; 7 nucleotides align to TRBD1. This CDR3 contains 17 residues. Per the germline V gene, CDR1 is MNHEY and CDR2 is SVGAGI. V shed 0 bases, J shed 5 bases, and the junction held 12 bases outside the gene matches.

In DNA, the CDR3 is TGTGCCTGGAGTCCCCGCGTCGCAACTAATGAAAAACTGTTTTTT. Encoded protein: CAWSPRVATNEKLFF. This chain uses TRBV30 with TRBJ1-4; D is uncertain. The CDR3 loop spans 15 amino acids. In germline, CDR1 is GTSNPN, CDR2 SVGIG (reference sequence). Trimming stripped 2 bases from V and 0 bases from J, with 10 bases between.

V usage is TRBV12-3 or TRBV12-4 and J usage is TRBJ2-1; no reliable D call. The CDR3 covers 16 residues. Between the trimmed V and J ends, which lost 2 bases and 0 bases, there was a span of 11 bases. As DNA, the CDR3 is TGTGCCAGCAGTTTATATGGTAGAGCCTCCTACAATGAGCAGTTCTTC. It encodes CASSLYGRASYNEQFF.